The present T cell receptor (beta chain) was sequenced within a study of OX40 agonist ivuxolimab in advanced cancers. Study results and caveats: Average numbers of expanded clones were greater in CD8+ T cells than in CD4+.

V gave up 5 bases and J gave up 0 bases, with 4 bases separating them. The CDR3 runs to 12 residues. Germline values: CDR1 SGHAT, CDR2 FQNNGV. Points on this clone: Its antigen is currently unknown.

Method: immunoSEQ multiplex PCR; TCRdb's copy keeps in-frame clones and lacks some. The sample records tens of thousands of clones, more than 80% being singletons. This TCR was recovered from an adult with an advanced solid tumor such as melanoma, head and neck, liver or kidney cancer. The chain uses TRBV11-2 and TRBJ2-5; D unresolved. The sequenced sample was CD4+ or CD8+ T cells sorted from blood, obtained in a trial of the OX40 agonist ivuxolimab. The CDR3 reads CASSENQETQYF. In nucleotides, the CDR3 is TGTGCCAGCAGCGAAAACCAAGAGACCCAGTACTTC.